A single sample is the source of the 30 T cell receptor beta chains below, sequenced in a study of blood T cell repertoires in COVID-19. Using immunoSEQ multiplex PCR, the repertoire was profiled, and TCRdb retains in-frame clones only, with some absent. The data show roughly 160,000 clones, with around 81% seen just once and roughly 8.4% held by the top ten. The sample taken for sequencing was peripheral blood. These receptors were obtained from a woman older than 75 with COVID-19, enrolled during active disease.

The chain couples TRBV2 to TRBJ1-1; a weak D match, TRBD1 (6 bases). Germline-derived CDR1 and CDR2 are SNHLY and FYNNEI. The CDR3 sequence is 15 residues long. V was cut by 6 bases and J by 0 bases, with 14 bases left in between. CDR3 DNA: TGTGCCAGCAGGCCCGCACAGGGAATGAACACTGAAGCTTTCTTT. As protein: CASRPAQGMNTEAFF.

The rearrangement uses TRBV24-1 and TRBJ1-2, with TRBD1 as a possible D gene (5 bases). The CDR3 totals 14 residues. Trimming cost V 0 bases and J 7 bases, with 11 bases left between them. Germline CDR1 reads KGHDR; CDR2 reads SFDVKD. The CDR3 region has the DNA TGTGCCACCAGTGATTTGAAGGAGGGGTGTGGCTACACCTTC. The encoded protein is CATSDLKEGCGYTF.

The chain joins TRBV19 to TRBJ1-5; weak D call: TRBD1 (6 bases). The CDR3 spans 15 residues. Trimming removed 6 bases from V and 2 bases from J, with 14 bases in between. Per the germline V gene, CDR1 is LNHDA and CDR2 is SQIVND (reference sequence). CDR3 in DNA: TGTGCCAGTAGGCCTACAGGGTTGGGCAATCAGCCCCAGCATTTT. This gives the protein CASRPTGLGNQPQHF. The full variable domain, its missing parts supplied by reference TRBV19 and TRBJ1-5, is DGGITQSPKYLFRKEGQNVTLSCEQNLNHDAMYWYRQDPGQGLRLIYYSQIVNDFQKGDIAEGYSVSREKKESFPLTVTSAQKNPTAFYLCASRPTGLGNQPQHFGDGTRLSIL.

The J gene is TRBJ1-2, the V gene TRBV6-5; weak D call: TRBD1 (5 bases). The CDR3 consists of 13 residues. The germline gives CDR1 MNHEY, CDR2 SVGAGI. V shed 5 bases and J shed 6 bases, with 13 bases lying between them. This CDR3 is CASSPADRNGYTF. CDR3 sequence (DNA): TGTGCCAGCAGTCCGGCTGACAGAAATGGCTACACCTTC.

The V and J genes are TRBV5-4 and TRBJ2-3, with 11 bases lining up with TRBD2. This CDR3 contains 16 residues. J lost 5 bases, V lost 6 bases, and 11 bases had no gene match. From germline, CDR1 is SGHNT and CDR2 YYREEE (reference sequence). The CDR3 protein is CASTRRLAGMGDTQYF. In DNA form, the CDR3 reads TGTGCCAGCACCCGACGACTAGCGGGGATGGGAGATACGCAGTATTTT.

The chain employs TRBV7-9 and TRBJ1-1; D possibly corresponds to TRBD1 (6 bases). The CDR3 has 13 residues. V was cut by 4 bases and J by 9 bases, with 15 bases left in between. Germline lookup yields CDR1 SEHNR and CDR2 FQNEAQ (reference sequence). The chain's CDR3 is CASSSTGQGKAFF. In DNA form, the CDR3 reads TGTGCCAGCAGCTCTACGGGACAAGGAAAAGCTTTCTTT.

This clone has a handful of counts. The rearrangement uses TRBV7-9 and TRBJ2-7; D might be TRBD2 (5 bases). There are 14 residues in the CDR3. Germline V lookup: CDR1 SEHNR, CDR2 FQNEAQ (reference sequence). Trimming removed 1 base from V and 5 bases from J, with 12 bases in between. CDR3 loop: CASSLGSSVDEQYF. CDR3 nucleotides: TGTGCCAGCAGCTTAGGTAGTAGCGTTGACGAGCAGTACTTC.

The chain joins TRBV2 to TRBJ2-2; D uncertain. This CDR3 has 13 residues. Germline CDR1 and CDR2: SNHLY and FYNNEI. The V gene lost 5 bases and the J gene lost 8 bases, with 12 bases spanning the gap. CDR3 DNA sequence: TGTGCCAGCAGTACGACGGGTGGGGGGGAGCTGTTTTTT. Encoded protein: CASSTTGGGELFF.

This rearrangement joins TRBV3-1 (or the pseudogene TRBV3-2) to TRBJ1-4, with 9 bases identical to TRBD1. The V gene's germline CDR1 is LGHDT and CDR2 YNNKEL (reference sequence). The ends lost 7 bases at V and 6 bases at J; junction bases unmatched: 12. This CDR3 is 16 amino acids long. The CDR3 DNA follows: TGTGCCAGCACCTCAATCGCGACAGGGGGATATGAAAAACTGTTTTTT. As protein: CASTSIATGGYEKLFF.

V gene TRBV10-1 combines with J gene TRBJ2-5; 8 bases match TRBD1. V gave up 3 bases and J gave up 4 bases; unmatched junction bases: 7. The germline CDR1 and CDR2 sequences are WNHNN and SYGVQD (reference sequence). There are 15 residues in the CDR3. The CDR3 sequence: CASSDRQGAGETQYF. CDR3 DNA sequence: TGCGCCAGCAGTGACCGTCAGGGGGCCGGAGAGACCCAGTACTTC.

There are a few counts of this clone. The chain carries TRBV6-5 and TRBJ1-6; 9 bases are shared with TRBD1. This CDR3 spans 15 amino acids. V was clipped by 6 bases and J by 4 bases; unmatched bases: 4. Germline values: CDR1 MNHEY, CDR2 SVGAGI. CDR3 sequence reads: CASRDGQGYNSPLHF. The CDR3 nucleotides are TGTGCCAGCAGAGACGGACAGGGGTATAATTCACCCCTCCACTTT.

This chain uses TRBV4-2 with TRBJ2-1, with D tentatively TRBD1 (6 bases). The CDR3 is 17 residues long. Per the germline V gene, CDR1 is LGHNA and CDR2 is YNFKEQ. V was trimmed by 4 bases and J by 8 bases, leaving 24 bases between them. For the CDR3, the DNA is TGTGCCAGCAGCCTCGATAGGCCACAGGGATGGGTGGATGAGCAGTTCTTC. Its translation: CASSLDRPQGWVDEQFF.

The rearrangement joins TRBV29-1 to TRBJ2-7, with a possible D match to TRBD1 (5 bases). Trimming shortened V by 7 bases and J by 2 bases, and 9 bases separated the two germline ends. The CDR3 is 11 residues long. Looked up from germline, CDR1 is SQVTM and CDR2 is ANQGSEA. CDR3 sequence reads: CSGRDTYEQYF. Here the CDR3 DNA reads TGCAGCGGCAGGGATACCTACGAGCAGTACTTC.

The table lists this clone with a few counts. The gene calls are TRBV3-1 (or the pseudogene TRBV3-2) and TRBJ2-2, with TRBD1 matching over 7 bases. Looked up from germline, CDR1 is LGHDT and CDR2 is YNNKEL (reference sequence). V lost 4 bases, J lost 3 bases, and 5 bases stayed unmatched. The CDR3 totals 15 residues. This CDR3 is CASSRGQLDTGELFF. DNA of the CDR3: TGTGCCAGCAGCCGGGGACAGCTCGACACCGGGGAGCTGTTTTTT.

V usage is TRBV5-5 and J usage is TRBJ2-4, with D perhaps TRBD1 (6 bases). The CDR3 runs to 16 residues. The ends were cut back, 5 bases at V and 0 bases at J, with 15 bases in the middle. The germline gives CDR1 SGHKS, CDR2 YYEKEE (reference sequence). The CDR3 sequence: CASSRRDTVAKNIQYF. The CDR3 coding sequence is TGTGCCAGCAGTCGCCGGGACACCGTAGCCAAAAACATTCAGTACTTC.

This rearrangement joins TRBV3-1 (or the pseudogene TRBV3-2) to TRBJ2-3; 11 nucleotides match TRBD2. With V trimmed by 1 base and J by 9 bases, 9 bases remained unmatched. The CDR3 contains 16 residues. In germline, CDR1 is LGHDT, CDR2 YNNKEL (reference sequence). The CDR3 region has the DNA TGTGCCAGCAGCCAAGGAGGACTAGCGGGTTTCGGGACGCAGTATTTT. It codes for CASSQGGLAGFGTQYF.

The chain combines TRBV9 with TRBJ2-2; 12 bases agree with TRBD2. Germline values: CDR1 SGDLS, CDR2 YYNGEE. Losses at the gene ends were 5 bases for V and 6 bases for J; bases not matched to a gene: 5. The CDR3 is 15 residues long. CDR3 in amino acids: CASSPTSGRPGELFF. CDR3 nucleotide sequence: TGTGCCAGCAGTCCTACTAGCGGGAGGCCCGGGGAGCTGTTTTTT.

This chain connects TRBV28 to TRBJ2-2; tentative D call: TRBD2 (7 bases). The germline V gene has CDR1 MDHEN and CDR2 SYDVKM. CDR3 length equals 16 residues. Trimming left V 10 bases short and J 0 bases short, with 18 bases between. In DNA, the CDR3 is TGTGCCACCTCAGGGTGGGGGGGCCCGAACACCGGGGAGCTGTTTTTT. As protein: CATSGWGGPNTGELFF.

The J gene is TRBJ2-1, the V gene TRBV7-9; 7 positions agree with TRBD2. CDR3 length equals 15 residues. The ends lost 4 bases at V and 9 bases at J; junction bases unmatched: 12. Germline CDR1 is SEHNR and CDR2 is FQNEAQ (reference sequence). The CDR3 nucleotides are TGTGCCAGCAGCTCCCAGTGGGAGGGCCGTAGTGAGCAGTTCTTC. Its protein is CASSSQWEGRSEQFF.

The chain combines TRBV7-6 with TRBJ2-7, with 8 bases matching TRBD1. The J segment lost 0 bases and the V segment lost 6 bases, leaving 7 bases of the junction unmatched. Germline V gene lookup returns CDR1 SGHVS and CDR2 FNYEAQ. This CDR3 is built from 15 residues. CDR3 loop: CASSIDRGFSYEQYF. Written as DNA, the CDR3 is TGTGCCAGCAGTATCGACAGGGGCTTCTCCTACGAGCAGTACTTC.

This clone was recorded only once. The V gene is TRBV2, the J gene TRBJ2-7; D not resolved. Deletions cut 5 bases from V and 4 bases from J, with 6 bases between. Looked up from germline, CDR1 is SNHLY and CDR2 is FYNNEI. The CDR3 has 11 residues. The CDR3 reads CASSPNYEQYF. Written as DNA, the CDR3 is TGTGCCAGCAGTCCAAATTACGAGCAGTACTTC.

The chain employs TRBV5-4 and TRBJ2-5; TRBD2 is a possible D gene (5 bases). Trimming shortened V by 4 bases and J by 4 bases, and 8 bases separated the two germline ends. This CDR3 has 12 residues. CDR1 and CDR2 (germline): SGHNT, YYREEE (reference sequence). The CDR3 loop is CASSLSGETQYF. CDR3 nucleotide sequence: TGTGCCAGCAGCCTGAGCGGAGAGACCCAGTACTTC.

Many counts were recorded for this clone. The V call is TRBV5-1, the J call TRBJ1-1; D is unresolved. CDR1 and CDR2 from the germline V gene are SGHRS and YFSETQ. Trimming took off 0 bases at V and 11 bases at J, with 20 bases between the two ends. The CDR3 loop spans 15 amino acids. CDR3 nucleotides: TGCGCCAGCAGCTTGGAGGCAGGCCGGGGTCAAAGGGCTTTCTTT. Its translation: CASSLEAGRGQRAFF.

CDR3 in DNA: TGCAGCGGTGGGACTTCCGCGAGCTCCTACAATGAGCAGTTCTTC. Residues: CSGGTSASSYNEQFF. The rearrangement links TRBV29-1 to TRBJ2-1; possible D gene TRBD2, 6 bases. Germline V CDR1 and CDR2: SQVTM, ANQGSEA. This CDR3 region has 15 residues. V was shortened by 7 bases and J by 0 bases, with 16 bases between the two germline ends.

This chain connects TRBV5-1 to TRBJ2-1; D may be TRBD1 (6 bases). V lost 3 bases to trimming and J lost 2 bases, with 12 bases between them. The CDR3 runs to 15 residues. Germline CDR1 SGHRS, CDR2 YFSETQ. This chain's CDR3 is CASSSEGDAYNEQFF. CDR3 nucleotides: TGCGCCAGCAGCTCCGAGGGGGACGCCTACAATGAGCAGTTCTTC.

This clone has a single count. The V call is TRBV11-2, the J call TRBJ2-7; D not certain. Germline CDR1 and CDR2: SGHAT and FQNNGV. This CDR3 has 13 amino acids. V lost 2 bases and J 6 bases, leaving 11 bases between the germline ends. DNA for the CDR3: TGTGCCAGCAGCTTACTAGAACTGGGCGAGCAGTACTTC. Its protein is CASSLLELGEQYF.

This chain connects TRBV5-1 to TRBJ1-2; 7 bases fit TRBD1. V dropped 3 bases and J dropped 8; count of bases not matched to a gene: 13. The CDR3 runs 15 residues. The V gene's germline CDR1 is SGHRS and CDR2 YFSETQ. CDR3 nucleotide sequence: TGCGCCAGCAGCTCGGGAACAGGGGCCTCGGGGGGCTACACCTTC. This gives the protein CASSSGTGASGGYTF.

The chain uses TRBV5-1 and TRBJ2-5; 7 bases are a match to TRBD2. This CDR3 is 13 amino acids long. V shed 4 bases and J 2 bases; nucleotides not matched to a gene: 2. In germline, CDR1 is SGHRS, CDR2 YFSETQ. The CDR3 DNA sequence: TGCGCCAGCAGCGACGGGGGGCAAGAGACCCAGTACTTC. It yields the protein CASSDGGQETQYF.

The rearrangement links TRBV5-6 to TRBJ2-1, with 9 bases fitting TRBD1. With 1 base clipped from V and 4 bases from J, the junction kept 12 bases outside the gene matches. CDR1 and CDR2 (germline): SGHDT, YYEEEE. CDR3 length equals 18 residues. The CDR3 sequence: CASSLTGGAKRGYNEQFF. The CDR3 DNA sequence: TGTGCCAGCAGCTTGACAGGGGGCGCCAAGCGGGGTTACAATGAGCAGTTCTTC.

This chain uses TRBV27 with TRBJ2-7; 10 bases map to TRBD2. The CDR3 is 16 residues long. With 6 bases clipped from V and 2 bases from J, the junction kept 10 bases outside the gene matches. Germline V gene sequence: CDR1 MNHEY, CDR2 SMNVEV (reference sequence). The CDR3 region has the DNA TGTGCCAGCAGCCCGAGGCTAGCGGGAGATGCCTACGAGCAGTACTTC. Protein sequence: CASSPRLAGDAYEQYF.